These 8 T cell receptor beta chains were all obtained from the same sample, sequenced in a study of radiotherapy plus CTLA-4 blockade in lung cancer. Profiling relied on immunoSEQ multiplex PCR, and the TCRdb table lists in-frame clones only, not all of them. This table holds 110,000 or so clones, about four fifths found once. This sample comprised peripheral blood, obtained from a patient treated with radiotherapy plus ipilimumab. These receptors came from a human donor with non-small cell lung cancer who had a partial response to radiotherapy plus ipilimumab.

The chain has TRBV9 and TRBJ2-3; D gene uncertain. Looked up from germline, CDR1 is SGDLS and CDR2 is YYNGEE. This CDR3 is 12 amino acids long. Deletions cut 3 bases from V and 5 bases from J, with 7 bases between. In DNA, the CDR3 is TGTGCCAGCAGCGGCTTTAGAGATACGCAGTATTTT. Protein: CASSGFRDTQYF.

The chain is built from TRBV7-3 and TRBJ2-6, with D possibly TRBD2 on 5 matching bases. The germline gives CDR1 SGHTA, CDR2 FQGTGA. The CDR3 has 16 residues. Trimming left V 6 bases short and J 3 bases short, with 15 bases between. CDR3 DNA: TGTGCCAGCAGTCCCGGGATCTCGGATGGGGCCAACGTCCTGACTTTC. Amino acids: CASSPGISDGANVLTF.

V usage is TRBV6-5 and J usage is TRBJ1-1; D remains ambiguous. Germline V gene lookup returns CDR1 MNHEY and CDR2 SVGAGI. Trimming removed 4 bases at V and 0 bases at J, with 6 bases between. The CDR3 is 13 amino acids. CDR3 amino acids: CASSSDLNTEAFF. The CDR3 bases are TGTGCCAGCAGTTCGGACTTGAACACTGAAGCTTTCTTT.

The chain combines TRBV27 with TRBJ2-7, with 7 bases aligning to TRBD2. CDR3 size: 15 residues. CDR1 MNHEY and CDR2 SMNVEV come from the germline V gene (reference sequence). The junction had 12 bases not matched to a gene; V was cut back by 7 bases and J by 3 bases. DNA for the CDR3: TGTGCCAGCACCCCCCGGGGCGGGAGCCTCTACGAGCAGTACTTC. Protein product: CASTPRGGSLYEQYF.

The V and J genes are TRBV5-1 and TRBJ1-1, with D maybe TRBD1 (6 bases). This CDR3 is built from 13 residues. Looked up from germline, CDR1 is SGHRS and CDR2 is YFSETQ. Trimming took 4 bases from V and 3 from J, leaving 10 bases between them. The CDR3 region is CASSPTGYTEAFF. CDR3 sequence (DNA): TGCGCCAGCAGCCCCACAGGGTACACTGAAGCTTTCTTT.

The chain is built from TRBV28 and TRBJ2-7, with 7 bases lining up with TRBD2. The trim removed 2 bases at V and 7 bases at J, leaving 8 bases unmatched. This CDR3 has 14 amino acids. Germline V gene data show CDR1 as MDHEN and CDR2 as SYDVKM. The CDR3 region is CASSLGLAAREQYV. The CDR3 nucleotides read TGTGCCAGCAGTTTAGGTCTAGCGGCTAGGGAGCAGTACGTC.

The chain employs TRBV5-6 and TRBJ2-3; 12 bases match TRBD2. J lost 4 bases, V lost 1 base, and 1 base had no gene match. Germline-derived CDR1 and CDR2 are SGHDT and YYEEEE. This CDR3 has 15 residues. In DNA, the CDR3 is TGTGCCAGCAGCTTGAGACTAGCGGGAGCAGATACGCAGTATTTT. It encodes CASSLRLAGADTQYF.

V gene TRBV30 combines with J gene TRBJ2-5; 7 positions match TRBD1. V gave up 0 bases and J gave up 5 bases; unmatched junction bases: 9. Germline assignment: CDR1 GTSNPN and CDR2 SVGIG (reference sequence). The CDR3 length is 15 residues. DNA of the CDR3: TGTGCCTGGAGTGTACTTAGCCTCAGGGGGGAGACCCAGTACTTC. This gives the protein CAWSVLSLRGETQYF.